Presented here are 5 T cell receptor beta chains from one specimen sequenced in a study of cytomegalovirus exposure and HLA in healthy donors. The primer mix had 60 Vbeta and 13 Jbeta primers. Profiling relied on immunoSEQ multiplex PCR, and the TCRdb table lists in-frame clones only, not all of them. The sample has about 190,000 clones; almost 75% are singletons. The sequenced sample was PBMCs. The receptors derive from a woman aged 30 to 39 in good health and CMV-seropositive.

The chain employs TRBV7-9 and TRBJ2-1, with TRBD2 matching over 7 bases. The germline V gene encodes CDR1 SEHNR and CDR2 FQNEAQ (reference sequence). The CDR3 loop spans 13 amino acids. V trimming: 1 base; J trimming: 10 bases; junction bases outside the gene matches: 4. This CDR3 reads CASSLGAGDEQFF. The CDR3 nucleotides read TGTGCCAGCAGCTTAGGGGCGGGAGACGAGCAGTTCTTC.

This chain connects TRBV10-1 to TRBJ2-1; possible D gene TRBD2, 6 bases. CDR1 and CDR2 from the germline V gene are WNHNN and SYGVQD (reference sequence). The CDR3 is made up of 13 amino acids. V lost 1 base and J 9 bases, leaving 10 bases between the germline ends. The CDR3 protein is CASSEWRGVEQFF. In nucleotides, the CDR3 is TGCGCCAGCAGTGAGTGGCGGGGAGTTGAGCAGTTCTTC.

The V call is TRBV2, the J call TRBJ2-7; 10 nucleotides align to TRBD1. Trimming cost V 8 bases and J 2 bases; bases outside gene matches: 6. Germline CDR1 is SNHLY and CDR2 is FYNNEI. The CDR3 is 14 residues long. The CDR3 nucleotides are TGTGCCAGCCTCTGGGGACAGGGGACCTACGAGCAGTACTTC. Amino acids: CASLWGQGTYEQYF.

The chain links TRBV28 to TRBJ1-1; D possibly corresponds to TRBD1 (6 bases). The CDR3 is 14 residues long. Germline values: CDR1 MDHEN, CDR2 SYDVKM. V lost 6 bases and J lost 2, with 13 bases in between. Here the CDR3 DNA reads TGTGCCAGCAGGGGGGGGGCTATCAACACTGAAGCTTTCTTT. Its protein product is CASRGGAINTEAFF. Together with reference TRBV28 and TRBJ1-1, the CDR3 gives the full variable domain: DVKVTQSSRYLVKRTGEKVFLECVQDMDHENMFWYRQDPGLGLRLIYFSYDVKMKEKGDIPEGYSVSREKKERFSLILESASTNQTSMYLCASRGGAINTEAFFGQGTRLTVV.

The rearrangement uses TRBV2 and TRBJ2-7; a possible D gene is TRBD2 (5 bases). V lost 6 bases and J 5 bases, leaving 5 bases between the germline ends. The CDR3 has 10 residues. Germline V CDR1 and CDR2: SNHLY, FYNNEI. CDR3 sequence reads: CASSGDEQYF. DNA for the CDR3: TGTGCCAGCAGCGGGGACGAGCAGTACTTC.